This record concerns one T cell receptor (beta chain) sequence. Treatment specified: about 20 received Ad26.COV2.S at low or high dose, single or two shots; 5 received placebo; per-sample allocation not given. Sampling occurred on day 63 after the first vaccine or placebo injection. Germline V lookup: CDR1 GTSNPN, CDR2 SVGIG (reference sequence). This CDR3 comprises 18 residues. V shed 5 bases, J shed 6 bases, and the junction held 16 bases outside the gene matches. Data came from immunoSEQ multiplex PCR; TCRdb stores just in-frame clones and leaves some out. Of some 480,000 clones in the sample, approximately 90% were seen once. The data belong to a study of Ad26.COV2.S vaccination and SARS-CoV-2 variants. The wider study: Donor got 5x10^10 or 1x10^11 viral particles of Ad26.COV2.S.

This specimen consisted of peripheral blood, obtained in a trial of Ad26.COV2.S vaccine versus placebo. The clonotype comes from a person aged 18 to 59 who received the Ad26.COV2.S COVID-19 vaccine or a placebo. This chain uses TRBV30 with TRBJ2-2; 12 bases match TRBD1. The CDR3 spells CAWVPRDRGRIFSGELFF. The CDR3 region has the DNA TGTGCCTGGGTCCCCCGGGACAGGGGGCGAATTTTTTCCGGGGAGCTGTTTTTT. Drawing the rest from reference TRBV30 and TRBJ2-2, the complete variable domain is SQTIHQWPATLVQPVGSPLSLECTVEGTSNPNLYWYRQAAGRGLQLLFYSVGIGQISSEVPQNLSASRPQDRQFILSSKKLLLSDSGFYLCAWVPRDRGRIFSGELFFGEGSRLTVL.